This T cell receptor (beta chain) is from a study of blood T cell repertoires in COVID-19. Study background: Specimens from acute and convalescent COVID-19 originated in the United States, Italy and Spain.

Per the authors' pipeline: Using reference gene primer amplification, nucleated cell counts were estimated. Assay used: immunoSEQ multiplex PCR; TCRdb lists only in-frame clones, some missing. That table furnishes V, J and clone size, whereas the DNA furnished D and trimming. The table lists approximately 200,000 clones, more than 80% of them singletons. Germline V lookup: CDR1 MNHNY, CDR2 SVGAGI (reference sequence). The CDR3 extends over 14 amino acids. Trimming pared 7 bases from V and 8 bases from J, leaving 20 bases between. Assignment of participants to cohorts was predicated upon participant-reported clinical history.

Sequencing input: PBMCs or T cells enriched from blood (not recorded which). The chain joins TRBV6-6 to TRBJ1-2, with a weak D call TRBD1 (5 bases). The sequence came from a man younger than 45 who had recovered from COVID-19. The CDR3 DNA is TGTGCCAGCATCTCCCTGGACAATGTGGAGGGCTACACCTTC. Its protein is CASISLDNVEGYTF.